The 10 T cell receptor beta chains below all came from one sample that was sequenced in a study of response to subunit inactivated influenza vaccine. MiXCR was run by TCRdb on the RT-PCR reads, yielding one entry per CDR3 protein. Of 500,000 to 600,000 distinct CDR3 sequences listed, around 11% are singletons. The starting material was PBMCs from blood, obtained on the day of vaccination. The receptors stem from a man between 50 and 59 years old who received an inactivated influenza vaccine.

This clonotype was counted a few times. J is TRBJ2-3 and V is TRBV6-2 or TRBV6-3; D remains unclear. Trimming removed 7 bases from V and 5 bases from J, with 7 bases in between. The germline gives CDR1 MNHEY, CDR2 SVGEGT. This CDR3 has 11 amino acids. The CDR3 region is CASIWGDTQYF. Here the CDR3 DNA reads TGTGCCAGCATCTGGGGAGATACGCAGTATTTT.

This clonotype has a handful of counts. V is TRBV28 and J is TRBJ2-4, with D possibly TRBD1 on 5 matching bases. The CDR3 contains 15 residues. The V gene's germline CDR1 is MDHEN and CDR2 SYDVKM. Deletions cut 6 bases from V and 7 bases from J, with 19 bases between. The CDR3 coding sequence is TGTGCCAGCAGCCTGATCCCCACAGGTCGCAACATTCAGTACTTC. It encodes CASSLIPTGRNIQYF. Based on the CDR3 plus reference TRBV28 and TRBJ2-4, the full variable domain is DVKVTQSSRYLVKRTGEKVFLECVQDMDHENMFWYRQDPGLGLRLIYFSYDVKMKEKGDIPEGYSVSREKKERFSLILESASTNQTSMYLCASSLIPTGRNIQYFGAGTRLSVL.

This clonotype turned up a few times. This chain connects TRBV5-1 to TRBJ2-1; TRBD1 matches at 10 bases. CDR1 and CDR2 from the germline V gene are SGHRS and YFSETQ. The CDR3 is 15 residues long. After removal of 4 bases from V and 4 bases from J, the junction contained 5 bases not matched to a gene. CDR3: CASSQRTGGYNEQFF. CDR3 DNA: TGCGCCAGCAGCCAGAGGACAGGGGGGTACAATGAGCAGTTCTTC.

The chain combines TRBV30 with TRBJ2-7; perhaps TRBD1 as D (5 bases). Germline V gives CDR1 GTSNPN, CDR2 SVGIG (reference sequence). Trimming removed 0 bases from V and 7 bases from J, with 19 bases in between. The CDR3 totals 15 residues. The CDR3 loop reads CAWSVFGRVSGEQYF. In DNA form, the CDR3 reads TGTGCCTGGAGTGTGTTTGGCAGGGTGTCGGGTGAGCAGTACTTC.

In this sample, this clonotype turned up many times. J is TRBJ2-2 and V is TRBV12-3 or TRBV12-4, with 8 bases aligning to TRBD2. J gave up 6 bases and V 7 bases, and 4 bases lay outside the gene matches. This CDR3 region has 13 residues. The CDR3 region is CASTFGGAGELFF. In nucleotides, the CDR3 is TGTGCCAGCACCTTCGGGGGGGCCGGGGAGCTGTTTTTT.

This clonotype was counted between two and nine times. In DNA, the CDR3 is TGTGCCAGCAGCCAAGCCCGGAATACGCAGTATTTT. This gives the protein CASSQARNTQYF. This sequence joins TRBV3-1 and TRBJ2-3; D gene ambiguous. Germline V gives CDR1 LGHDT, CDR2 YNNKEL (reference sequence). Trimming left V 1 base short and J 7 bases short, with 6 bases between. This CDR3 has 12 residues.

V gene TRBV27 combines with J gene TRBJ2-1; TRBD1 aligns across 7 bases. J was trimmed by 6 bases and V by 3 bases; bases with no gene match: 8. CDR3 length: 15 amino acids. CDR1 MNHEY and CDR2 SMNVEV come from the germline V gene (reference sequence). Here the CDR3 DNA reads TGTGCCAGCAGTTTGGGACAGCTAGAGGGCAATGAGCAGTTCTTC. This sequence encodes CASSLGQLEGNEQFF.

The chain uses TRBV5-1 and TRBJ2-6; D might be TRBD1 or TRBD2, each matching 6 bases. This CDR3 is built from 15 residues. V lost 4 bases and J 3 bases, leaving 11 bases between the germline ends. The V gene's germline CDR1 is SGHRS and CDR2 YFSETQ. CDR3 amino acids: CASSPRGVGANVLTF. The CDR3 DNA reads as TGCGCCAGCAGCCCTAGGGGGGTTGGGGCCAACGTCCTGACTTTC.

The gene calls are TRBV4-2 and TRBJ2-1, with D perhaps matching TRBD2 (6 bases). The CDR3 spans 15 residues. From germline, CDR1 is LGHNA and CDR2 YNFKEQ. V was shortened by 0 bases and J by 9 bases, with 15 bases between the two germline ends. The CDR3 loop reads CASSQDSGGVGEQFF. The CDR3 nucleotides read TGTGCCAGCAGCCAAGATAGTGGCGGGGTGGGTGAGCAGTTCTTC.

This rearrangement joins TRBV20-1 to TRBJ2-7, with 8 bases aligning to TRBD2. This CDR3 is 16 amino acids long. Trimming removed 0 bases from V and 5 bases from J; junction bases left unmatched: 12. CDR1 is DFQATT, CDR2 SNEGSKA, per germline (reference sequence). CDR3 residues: CSARDFLASGRNEQYF. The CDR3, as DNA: TGCAGTGCTAGAGATTTTCTGGCTAGCGGGCGAAACGAGCAGTACTTC.